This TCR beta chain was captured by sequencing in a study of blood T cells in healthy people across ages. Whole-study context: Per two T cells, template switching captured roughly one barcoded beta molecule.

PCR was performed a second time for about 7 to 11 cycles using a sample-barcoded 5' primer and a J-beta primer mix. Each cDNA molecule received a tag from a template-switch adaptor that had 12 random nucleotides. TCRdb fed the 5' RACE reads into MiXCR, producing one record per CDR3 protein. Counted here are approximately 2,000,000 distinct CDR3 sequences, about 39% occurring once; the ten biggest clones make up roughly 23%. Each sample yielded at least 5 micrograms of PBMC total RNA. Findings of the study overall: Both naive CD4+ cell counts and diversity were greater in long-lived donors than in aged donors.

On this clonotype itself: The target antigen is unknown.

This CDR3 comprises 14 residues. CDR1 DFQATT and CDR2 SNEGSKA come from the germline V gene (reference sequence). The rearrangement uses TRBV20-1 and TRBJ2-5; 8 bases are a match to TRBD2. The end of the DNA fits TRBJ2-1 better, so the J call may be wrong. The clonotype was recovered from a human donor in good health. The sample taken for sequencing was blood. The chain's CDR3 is CSAIRGGPGETQFF. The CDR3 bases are TGCAGTGCTATCCGGGGGGGCCCGGGAGAGACCCAGTTCTTC.